These 16 T cell receptor beta chains came from one sample sequenced in a study of T-cell memory formation after mild COVID-19. TCRdb re-called the 5' RACE reads with MiXCR, one entry per CDR3 protein. The sample records roughly 240,000 distinct CDR3 sequences, around 16% being singletons. The specimen was PBMCs or a T cell subset sorted from them (not recorded which). The receptor source for this set is a man aged 18 to 30 who had mild COVID-19 (a few samples of this study predate the infection). Cell type and time point are not known.

A few counts support this clonotype. The chain couples TRBV2 to TRBJ2-3; no clear D gene. Germline V gene sequence: CDR1 SNHLY, CDR2 FYNNEI. V was pared by 7 bases and J by 6 bases, with 8 bases between. This CDR3 region has 11 residues. CDR3 sequence reads: CASTTLDTQYF. In DNA form, the CDR3 reads TGTGCCAGCACTACCCTGGATACGCAGTATTTT.

This clonotype was counted at least ten times. The chain links TRBV7-2 to TRBJ2-1, with TRBD2 identical over 7 bases. Looked up from germline, CDR1 is SGHTA and CDR2 is FQGNSA. The CDR3 loop spans 16 amino acids. The junction had 8 bases not matched to a gene; V was cut back by 0 bases and J by 6 bases. Here the CDR3 DNA reads TGTGCCAGCAGCTTAGCCGGGGGGATGGCACCCAATGAGCAGTTCTTC. Amino acids: CASSLAGGMAPNEQFF.

The gene calls are TRBV4-3 and TRBJ1-2; no firm D call. CDR1 LGHNA and CDR2 YSLEER come from the germline V gene. The CDR3 has 13 residues. V lost 1 base and J 6 bases, leaving 9 bases between the germline ends. This CDR3 reads CASSQAGPNGYTF. Written as DNA, the CDR3 is TGCGCCAGCAGCCAAGCAGGACCTAATGGCTACACCTTC.

The chain is built from TRBV7-9 and TRBJ1-2; 7 nucleotides align to TRBD1. The germline gives CDR1 SEHNR, CDR2 FQNEAQ (reference sequence). V shed 6 bases, J shed 4 bases, and the junction held 8 bases outside the gene matches. The CDR3 is 14 amino acids. Here the CDR3 reads CASRAGTAIYGYTF. The CDR3 region has the DNA TGTGCCAGCAGGGCCGGGACAGCTATCTATGGCTACACCTTC.

This clonotype has only a few counts. The J gene is TRBJ1-1, the V gene TRBV3-1, with D unclear. CDR1 is LGHDT and CDR2 is YNNKEL in the germline V gene (reference sequence). V was cut by 6 bases and J by 6 bases, with 14 bases left in between. The CDR3 has 13 residues. The CDR3 DNA follows: TGTGCCAGCAGTAGTTCAGCGGTCGCTGAAGCTTTCTTT. This codes for CASSSSAVAEAFF.

Only a few counts were recorded for this clonotype. At one boundary the junction diverges from the germline segment, which might be a read error. The chain joins TRBV12-3 or TRBV12-4 to TRBJ2-3; 8 nucleotides line up with TRBD2. This CDR3 is built from 11 residues. The CDR3 loop reads CASSLRRGVAF. CDR3 nucleotides: TGTGCCAGCAGTTTAAGGCGGGGGGTGGCTTTT.

The count of this clonotype is one. The chain carries TRBV4-1 and TRBJ2-2; no reliable D call. Trimming pared 0 bases from V and 4 bases from J, leaving 6 bases between. The CDR3 is 14 residues long. CDR1 and CDR2 (germline): MGHRA, YSYEKL. CDR3 in amino acids: CASSQETATGELFF. As DNA, the CDR3 is TGCGCCAGCAGCCAAGAAACGGCCACCGGGGAGCTGTTTTTT.

This clonotype was observed a few times. The chain carries TRBV5-1 and TRBJ1-2; 7 nucleotides agree with TRBD1. The CDR3 length is 13 residues. Germline V gene data show CDR1 as SGHRS and CDR2 as YFSETQ. V lost 7 bases, J lost 0 bases, and 3 bases stayed unmatched. CDR3 amino acids: CASGGQTNYGYTF. The CDR3 DNA reads as TGCGCCAGCGGGGGACAGACTAACTATGGCTACACCTTC.

In DNA form, the CDR3 reads TGTGCCAGCAGTCGTGTGGTGGCCGAAGCTTTCTTT. Its protein product is CASSRVVAEAFF. This chain connects TRBV7-9 to TRBJ1-1, with unresolved D. Germline V gene lookup returns CDR1 SEHNR and CDR2 FQNEAQ (reference sequence). Trimming removed 6 bases at V and 8 bases at J, with 13 bases between. This CDR3 has 12 residues.

The V gene is TRBV2, the J gene TRBJ2-2; 9 positions match TRBD2. Germline CDR1 is SNHLY and CDR2 is FYNNEI. The CDR3 runs to 14 residues. Germline trimming cut 7 bases from V and 8 bases from J; bases unmatched to any gene: 8. The CDR3: CASITAGGSGELFF. The CDR3 DNA reads as TGTGCCAGCATTACAGCGGGGGGATCGGGGGAGCTGTTTTTT.

This sequence joins TRBV23-1 and TRBJ2-3; possibly TRBD2 for D (6 bases). TRBV23-1 is noted as an ORF with a role that remains uncertain. Trimming removed 10 bases from V and 2 bases from J, with 16 bases in between. The CDR3 length is 14 residues. The CDR3, as DNA: TGCGCCACCCTTCGGCGGGGCGACACAGATACGCAGTATTTT. Translation gives CATLRRGDTDTQYF.

The chain employs TRBV11-3 and TRBJ2-1; possible D gene TRBD1, 5 bases. Germline CDR1 reads SGHNT; CDR2 reads YENEEA. V was shortened by 4 bases and J by 6 bases, with 7 bases between the two germline ends. This CDR3 is 12 amino acids long. CDR3 nucleotides: TGTGCCAGCAGCTCTGACAGCAATGAGCAGTTCTTC. This translates into CASSSDSNEQFF.

This clonotype was counted only a few times. V and J are TRBV5-1 and TRBJ2-1; TRBD2 is a possible D gene (6 bases). Trimming took 1 base from V and 0 from J, leaving 11 bases between them. The CDR3 has 16 amino acids. Germline CDR1 is SGHRS and CDR2 is YFSETQ. CDR3 sequence reads: CASSLSVADSYNEQFF. The CDR3 DNA reads as TGCGCCAGCAGCTTGTCGGTAGCGGACTCCTACAATGAGCAGTTCTTC.

V usage is TRBV19 and J usage is TRBJ1-5, with D possibly being TRBD1 (5 bases). Germline V gene data show CDR1 as LNHDA and CDR2 as SQIVND (reference sequence). There are 16 residues in the CDR3. Trimming took off 7 bases at V and 4 bases at J, with 20 bases between the two ends. The CDR3 bases are TGTGCCAGTACCCTAAGGGGAGGACTGGGGAATCAGCCCCAGCATTTT. Protein product: CASTLRGGLGNQPQHF.

This clonotype was counted many times. The V gene is TRBV12-3 or TRBV12-4, the J gene TRBJ2-3, with no clear D. This CDR3 comprises 16 residues. Trimming removed 3 bases from V and 0 bases from J, with 13 bases in between. For the CDR3, the DNA is TGTGCCAGCAGTTTGGGGATTTCGGGTAGCACAGATACGCAGTATTTT. Translated, it gives CASSLGISGSTDTQYF.

The chain recombines TRBV20-1 with TRBJ2-3; 8 bases match TRBD2. CDR1 and CDR2 (germline): DFQATT, SNEGSKA (reference sequence). The CDR3 has 13 residues. The CDR3 loop is CRAPGGPTDTQYF. CDR3 coding DNA: TGCAGGGCGCCGGGGGGGCCCACAGATACGCAGTATTTT.